These 13 T cell receptor beta chains originate from one sample sequenced in a study of cytomegalovirus exposure and HLA in healthy donors. PCR employed 60 Vbeta and 13 Jbeta primers. Sequencing used immunoSEQ multiplex PCR; TCRdb keeps in-frame clones, though not all of them. This sample has under 250,000 clones, with over 75% found just once. The source material was PBMCs. These receptors all come from a woman in her twenties or thirties in good health and CMV-seronegative.

This chain connects TRBV7-4 to TRBJ1-5; D gene unclear. V gave up 1 base and J gave up 6 bases, with 10 bases separating them. The CDR3 extends over 14 amino acids. From germline, CDR1 is SGHVT and CDR2 SQSDAQ. The CDR3 nucleotides read TGTGCCAGCAGCTTAGGAGGTGAAGGTCAGCCCCAGCATTTT. It specifies CASSLGGEGQPQHF. Full variable domain (outside the CDR3, taken from reference TRBV7-4 and TRBJ1-5): GAGVSQSPRYKVAKRGRDVALRCDSISGHVTLYWYRQTLGQGSEVLTYSQSDAQRDKSGRPSGRFSAERPERSVSTLKIQRTEQGDSAVYLCASSLGGEGQPQHFGDGTRLSIL.

The gene calls are TRBV7-9 and TRBJ2-5, with D hard to call. Per germline, CDR1 SEHNR and CDR2 FQNEAQ (reference sequence). V was clipped by 5 bases and J by 5 bases, with 15 bases between them. The CDR3 runs to 14 residues. The CDR3 spells CASSLTLTVETQYF. CDR3 in DNA: TGTGCCAGCAGCCTTACACTTACAGTGGAGACCCAGTACTTC.

The chain recombines TRBV30 with TRBJ1-4; D may be TRBD1 (5 bases). Trimming removed 2 bases from V and 8 bases from J, with 15 bases in between. This CDR3 is 14 amino acids long. Germline assignment: CDR1 GTSNPN and CDR2 SVGIG (reference sequence). The CDR3 is CAWSQGLGEEKLFF. The CDR3 DNA sequence: TGTGCCTGGAGTCAGGGCTTGGGTGAGGAAAAACTGTTTTTT.

The rearrangement joins TRBV6-1 to TRBJ2-5, with a possible D match to TRBD1 (5 bases). The V and J ends lost 6 bases and 10 bases respectively, with 21 bases between them. CDR3 length: 14 amino acids. Germline loops: CDR1 MNHNS, CDR2 SASEGT. The chain's CDR3 is CASSKGRELPCQYF. The DNA for the CDR3 is TGTGCCAGCAGCAAAGGCAGGGAACTCCCCTGCCAGTACTTC.

The rearrangement joins TRBV7-2 to TRBJ2-7; 7 bases align to TRBD1. The CDR3 extends over 14 amino acids. Per the germline V gene, CDR1 is SGHTA and CDR2 is FQGNSA. After removal of 4 bases from V and 0 bases from J, the junction contained 3 bases not matched to a gene. CDR3 bases: TGTGCCAGCAGCTCCGACAGGGTCTCCTACGAGCAGTACTTC. It is translated as CASSSDRVSYEQYF.

The chain uses TRBV18 and TRBJ2-7; TRBD2 matches at 10 bases. Germline V gene lookup returns CDR1 KGHSH and CDR2 LQKENI. The V gene end was trimmed by 3 bases and the J gene end by 6 bases; junction bases not matched to a gene: 5. The CDR3 sequence is 14 residues long. CDR3 sequence reads: CASSPPGTSAEQYF. The CDR3 coding sequence is TGTGCCAGCTCACCCCCCGGGACTAGCGCCGAGCAGTACTTC.

The chain joins TRBV4-2 to TRBJ2-1; 11 bases are shared with TRBD2. There are 15 residues in the CDR3. With 0 bases clipped from V and 7 bases from J, the junction kept 2 bases outside the gene matches. CDR1 and CDR2 (germline): LGHNA, YNFKEQ. The CDR3 sequence: CASSQDLAGGNEQFF. DNA for the CDR3: TGTGCCAGCAGCCAAGATTTAGCGGGGGGGAATGAGCAGTTCTTC.

This clone showed up just a few times. The chain links TRBV27 to TRBJ2-2; no clear D gene. V was clipped by 7 bases and J by 4 bases, with 4 bases between them. There are 11 residues in the CDR3. Germline values: CDR1 MNHEY, CDR2 SMNVEV (reference sequence). The CDR3 loop reads CASTGTGELFF. In nucleotides, the CDR3 is TGTGCCAGCACCGGCACCGGGGAGCTGTTTTTT.

The chain is built from TRBV11-2 and TRBJ1-1, with TRBD1 matching 9 bases. Trimming cost V 5 bases and J 7 bases; bases outside gene matches: 8. Germline V gene data show CDR1 as SGHAT and CDR2 as FQNNGV. This CDR3 contains 14 residues. For the CDR3, the DNA is TGTGCCAGCAGCGCCACAGGGGGCTATGGTGAAGCTTTCTTT. Protein product: CASSATGGYGEAFF.

The chain links TRBV4-2 to TRBJ2-3; 7 nucleotides align to TRBD2. V lost 4 bases and J lost 0; bases outside the gene matches: 4. Germline V gene data show CDR1 as LGHNA and CDR2 as YNFKEQ. The CDR3 length is 15 residues. CDR3 nucleotides: TGTGCCAGCAGCCCAAGCGGGGCCAGCACAGATACGCAGTATTTT. Translation gives CASSPSGASTDTQYF.

This clone was counted between two and nine times. The gene calls are TRBV5-6 and TRBJ1-6; D is possibly TRBD1 (6 bases). Germline loops: CDR1 SGHDT, CDR2 YYEEEE. Trimming took 4 bases from V and 3 from J, leaving 14 bases between them. This CDR3 contains 16 residues. The CDR3 bases are TGTGCCAGCAGCCGGGGACAAGCCAACTATAATTCACCCCTCCACTTT. This translates into CASSRGQANYNSPLHF.

The rearrangement joins TRBV6-1 to TRBJ1-2; maybe TRBD1 (5 bases). The CDR3 spans 15 residues. Germline V gene sequence: CDR1 MNHNS, CDR2 SASEGT. V lost 1 base and J lost 4, with 13 bases in between. Here the CDR3 reads CASSEVSDSFYGYTF. In DNA, the CDR3 is TGTGCCAGCAGTGAAGTCTCAGACAGCTTCTATGGCTACACCTTC.

The V call is TRBV9, the J call TRBJ2-5, with a weak D call TRBD2 (6 bases). Per the germline V gene, CDR1 is SGDLS and CDR2 is YYNGEE. The ends were cut back, 3 bases at V and 5 bases at J, with 11 bases in the middle. The CDR3 is 13 amino acids. The CDR3: CASSAGLGETQYF. The DNA of the CDR3 is TGTGCCAGCAGCGCGGGACTGGGGGAGACCCAGTACTTC.